The present entry profiles one TCR beta chain with its context. Its antigen is unidentified. This specimen belongs to a study of cytomegalovirus exposure and HLA in healthy donors. The V end was cut by 0 bases, the J end by 3 bases, with 9 bases between. The CDR3 consists of 14 residues. Germline V gives CDR1 ENHRY, CDR2 SYGVKD. Broader study findings: Among TCR sequences, most were rare, though some public TCRs appeared in many donors.

13 Jbeta primers and 60 Vbeta primers were used for the PCR. Authors' methods: As a later analysis found, there were 80 million to 90 million unique TCR beta chains, of which 8.5 million to 14 million were shared. Clones were sequenced by immunoSEQ multiplex PCR, and TCRdb holds only the in-frame ones, with some missing. V and J calls and clone size follow that table, whereas D and trimming were derived from the DNA. The sample has 100,000 to 150,000 clones, 60% to 80% seen once. The TCR was taken from a woman aged 55-69 years in good health and CMV-seropositive. The V and J genes are TRBV10-3 and TRBJ2-7; TRBD2 is a possible D gene (5 bases). Sequenced: PBMCs. The CDR3 region is CAISESTRNYEQYF. The CDR3 coding sequence is TGTGCCATCAGTGAGTCAACTAGAAACTACGAGCAGTACTTC.